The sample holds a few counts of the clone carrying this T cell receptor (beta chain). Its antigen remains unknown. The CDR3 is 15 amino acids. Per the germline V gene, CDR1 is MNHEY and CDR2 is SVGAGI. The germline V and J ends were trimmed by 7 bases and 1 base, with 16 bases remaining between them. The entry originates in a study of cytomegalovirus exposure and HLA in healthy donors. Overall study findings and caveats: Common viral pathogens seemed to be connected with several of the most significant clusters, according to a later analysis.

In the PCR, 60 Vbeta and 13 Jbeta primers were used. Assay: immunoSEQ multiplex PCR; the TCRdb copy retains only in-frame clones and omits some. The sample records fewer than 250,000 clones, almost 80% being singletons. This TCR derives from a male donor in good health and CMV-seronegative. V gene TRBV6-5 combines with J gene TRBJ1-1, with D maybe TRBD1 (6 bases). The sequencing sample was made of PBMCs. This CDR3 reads CASIPRGPRNTEAFF. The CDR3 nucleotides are TGTGCCAGCATCCCCAGGGGTCCTAGGAACACTGAAGCTTTCTTT.